These 27 T cell receptor beta chains were sequenced from one sample in a study of prognosis after radiotherapy for stage I lung cancer. Two-round multiplex PCR on genomic DNA was the method by which TCR beta CDR3 was amplified. During first-round PCR, primers specific to each TRBV and TRBJ gene were used. Each CDR3 protein is one row after TCRdb ran MiXCR on the multiplex PCR reads. The sample has roughly 20,000 distinct CDR3 sequences; roughly 44% are singletons. Sequences were derived from PBMCs, sampled before or after stereotactic body radiation therapy (not recorded which). These receptors were collected from a donor of 50 years or more with non-small cell lung cancer.

This clonotype was seen many times. CDR3 loop: CASSLEPPGLAASTDTQYF. CDR3 nucleotide sequence: TGTGCCAGCAGCCTCGAACCCCCGGGACTAGCGGCTAGCACAGATACGCAGTATTTT. The V gene is TRBV11-2, the J gene TRBJ2-3; 11 bases line up with TRBD2. Germline CDR1 is SGHAT and CDR2 is FQNNGV. This CDR3 has 19 residues. V gave up 5 bases and J gave up 0 bases; unmatched junction bases: 13.

This clonotype occurred many times. The chain links TRBV10-3 to TRBJ2-7; D gene unclear. Germline V gene data show CDR1 as ENHRY and CDR2 as SYGVKD. The CDR3 is 10 amino acids. The V and J ends lost 8 bases and 2 bases respectively, with 4 bases between them. The CDR3 DNA is TGTGCCATCTTTGCCTACGAGCAGTACTTC. It encodes CAIFAYEQYF.

Comments on this clonotype: Germline is not matched at one junction end, which may reflect a read error. The V gene is TRBV28, the J gene TRBJ1-5, with TRBD1 matching over 7 bases. The germline V gene has CDR1 MDHEN and CDR2 SYDVKM. CDR3 length: 17 residues. The CDR3 DNA reads as TGCGCCAGAACTGCGGGTCAGGGGGACAATAGCAATCAGCCCCAGCATTTT. Its protein is CARTAGQGDNSNQPQHF. The entire variable domain, with the rest obtained from reference TRBV28 and TRBJ1-5, is as follows: DVKVTQSSRYLVKRTGEKVFLECVQDMDHENMFWYRQDPGLGLRLIYFSYDVKMKEKGDIPEGYSVSREKKERFSLILESASTNQTSMYLCARTAGQGDNSNQPQHFGDGTRLSIL.

This clonotype has just a few counts. J is TRBJ2-7 and V is TRBV28, with D unclear. V lost 3 bases and J 2 bases, leaving 5 bases between the germline ends. This CDR3 comprises 12 residues. Germline V gene data show CDR1 as MDHEN and CDR2 as SYDVKM. This CDR3 is CASSFEPYEQYF. The CDR3 bases are TGTGCCAGCAGTTTCGAACCCTACGAGCAGTACTTC.

The chain employs TRBV6-5 and TRBJ1-2; D is unclear. The V gene's germline CDR1 is MNHEY and CDR2 SVGAGI. Trimming took 3 bases from V and 3 from J, leaving 14 bases between them. The CDR3 extends over 15 amino acids. The DNA for the CDR3 is TGTGCCAGCAGTTATCCGGGCGCAGGAGACTATGGCTACACCTTC. Its translation: CASSYPGAGDYGYTF.

This clonotype was observed at least ten times. The V and J genes are TRBV6-1 and TRBJ1-6; D is possibly TRBD1 (5 bases). The V and J ends lost 8 bases and 0 bases respectively, with 11 bases between them. Per germline, CDR1 MNHNS and CDR2 SASEGT. This CDR3 is 15 amino acids long. The CDR3 loop is CASGAASSYNSPLHF. CDR3 nucleotide sequence: TGTGCCAGCGGGGCGGCAAGCTCCTATAATTCACCCCTCCACTTT.

The chain recombines TRBV2 with TRBJ2-1; 9 bases align to TRBD2. The CDR3 has 12 amino acids. Losses at the gene ends were 6 bases for V and 9 bases for J; bases not matched to a gene: 3. Germline CDR1 is SNHLY and CDR2 is FYNNEI. The CDR3 loop is CASRREGREQFF. In DNA, the CDR3 is TGTGCCAGCAGGCGGGAGGGCCGTGAGCAGTTCTTC.

Details on this clonotype: The junction departs from the called germline gene at one end, perhaps through a read error. The rearrangement joins TRBV27 to TRBJ2-7, with a possible D match to TRBD2 (5 bases). CDR3 length equals 13 residues. The germline V gene encodes CDR1 MNHEY and CDR2 SMNVEV (reference sequence). For the CDR3, the DNA is TGTTCCAGCAGTTTTCGTGAGAGGGACGAGCAGTACTTC. The encoded protein is CSSSFRERDEQYF.

This clonotype was recorded at least ten times. This chain's CDR3 is CATRGRGEAQPQHF. The CDR3 DNA reads TGTGCCACCCGGGGAAGAGGGGAAGCTCAGCCCCAGCATTTT. The chain combines TRBV28 with TRBJ1-5; tentatively, D is TRBD1 (5 bases). Germline lookup yields CDR1 MDHEN and CDR2 SYDVKM. The V gene lost 10 bases and the J gene lost 6 bases, with 19 bases spanning the gap. This CDR3 has 14 residues.

The chain carries TRBV29-1 and TRBJ2-7; 12 nucleotides line up with TRBD2. V shed 5 bases, J shed 3 bases, and the junction held 8 bases outside the gene matches. The germline V gene encodes CDR1 SQVTM and CDR2 ANQGSEA. The CDR3 contains 15 residues. CDR3 coding DNA: TGCAGCGTTCTGACTAGCGGGAGTGGGATCTACGAGCAGTACTTC. Its translation: CSVLTSGSGIYEQYF.

A note on this clonotype: A far larger clone is just one base off, so this is likely a read error. The J gene is TRBJ2-5, the V gene TRBV6-2 or TRBV6-3; 8 bases are shared with TRBD2. The V gene end was trimmed by 0 bases and the J gene end by 1 base; junction bases not matched to a gene: 10. This CDR3 is built from 18 residues. Germline V gene sequence: CDR1 MNHEY, CDR2 SVGEGT. This CDR3 reads CASSYSHAGTRGQETQYF. The CDR3 nucleotides are TGTGCCAGCAGTTACTCGCATGCTGGGACTAGGGGCCAAGAGACCCAGTACTTC.

This clonotype was counted a single time. This likely reflects a read error, since a far larger clone is one base away. The chain has TRBV6-1 and TRBJ1-5; 9 nucleotides align to TRBD1. The CDR3 is made up of 13 amino acids. From germline, CDR1 is MNHNS and CDR2 SASEGT. The J segment lost 6 bases and the V segment lost 6 bases, leaving 3 bases of the junction unmatched. The CDR3 DNA reads as TGTGCCAGCAGCGACAGGGGGGGTCAGCCCCAGCATTTT. As protein: CASSDRGGQPQHF.

The chain recombines TRBV7-8 with TRBJ2-1, with D possibly TRBD2 on 6 matching bases. V dropped 6 bases and J dropped 6 bases, with 21 bases sitting between them. This CDR3 has 16 amino acids. Germline V gene data show CDR1 as SGHVS and CDR2 as FQNEAQ. CDR3 bases: TGTGCCAGCAGTCAAACTACGGGGGTCATAGGCAATGAGCAGTTCTTC. Protein sequence: CASSQTTGVIGNEQFF. Based on the CDR3 plus reference TRBV7-8 and TRBJ2-1, the full variable domain is GAGVSQSPRYKVAKRGQDVALRCDPISGHVSLFWYQQALGQGPEFLTYFQNEAQLDKSGLPSDRFFAERPEGSVSTLKIQRTQQEDSAVYLCASSQTTGVIGNEQFFGPGTRLTVL.

This clonotype was observed at least ten times. The V call is TRBV7-6, the J call TRBJ2-1; TRBD1 matches 8 bases. Germline V CDR1 and CDR2: SGHVS, FNYEAQ. The J segment lost 3 bases and the V segment lost 6 bases, leaving 10 bases of the junction unmatched. The CDR3 runs 16 residues. CDR3 sequence: CASSSKTGAVYNEQFF. CDR3 nucleotide sequence: TGTGCCAGCAGTTCAAAGACAGGGGCAGTCTACAATGAGCAGTTCTTC.

With respect to this clonotype: It is unclear where the CDR3 begins or ends on the DNA, so no DNA is shown, and the CDR3 is as TCRdb lists it. J is TRBJ2-2 and V is TRBV7-2; the table's D gene call, TRBD2, was not cross checked with the DNA. 14 amino acids form the CDR3, both terminal residues included. The germline CDR1 and CDR2 sequences are SGHTA and FQGNSA. CDR3 in amino acids: CASSWGSGTGELLF.

This clonotype was recorded at least ten times. Here the CDR3 DNA reads TGTGCCAGCAGCTTAGGGGGAGGGAGCGACGAGCAGTACTTC. This sequence encodes CASSLGGGSDEQYF. The V gene is TRBV7-6, the J gene TRBJ2-7; TRBD2 matches 7 bases. V was clipped by 1 base and J by 5 bases; unmatched bases: 5. Germline V CDR1 and CDR2: SGHVS, FNYEAQ. CDR3 size: 14 residues.

This clonotype was seen at least ten times. The chain uses TRBV15 and TRBJ1-4; D remains unclear. Germline V CDR1 and CDR2: LNHNV, YYDKDF (reference sequence). Trimming removed 2 bases at V and 5 bases at J, with 15 bases between. The CDR3 consists of 16 residues. CDR3 sequence: CATSRSPSRRNEKLFF. The DNA for the CDR3 is TGTGCCACCAGCAGATCGCCGAGCAGAAGAAATGAAAAACTGTTTTTT.

In the case of this clonotype: Given a far larger clone just one base away, this is likely a sequencing read error. The chain employs TRBV4-2 and TRBJ2-7, with 10 bases aligning to TRBD2. This CDR3 comprises 15 residues. Germline CDR1 is LGHNA and CDR2 is YNFKEQ. CDR3 residues: CAISAGLAASYEQYF. DNA of the CDR3: TGCGCCATCAGTGCCGGACTAGCGGCCTCCTACGAGCAGTACTTC.

The genes are TRBV11-3 and TRBJ2-7; weak D call: TRBD2 (6 bases). Trimming took off 3 bases at V and 6 bases at J, with 21 bases between the two ends. This CDR3 spans 16 amino acids. Germline CDR1 is SGHNT and CDR2 is YENEEA. The CDR3 DNA sequence: TGTGCCAGCAGCTTTAACGGGGCCGGGGGTCGCTGCGAGCAGTACTTC. This gives the protein CASSFNGAGGRCEQYF.

This clonotype has ten or more counts. The chain links TRBV20-1 to TRBJ2-7, with 11 nucleotides matching TRBD1. V lost 0 bases, J lost 6 bases, and 13 bases stayed unmatched. Germline V gene sequence: CDR1 DFQATT, CDR2 SNEGSKA (reference sequence). The CDR3 runs 17 residues. The CDR3: CSARDPRGGQGGTEQYF. CDR3 coding DNA: TGCAGTGCTAGAGATCCCCGGGGGGGACAGGGGGGCACCGAGCAGTACTTC.

By sample share, this clonotype is medium-sized (0.01 to 0.1%). The chain joins TRBV28 to TRBJ2-7, with D hard to call. The germline V and J ends were trimmed by 4 bases and 3 bases, with 7 bases remaining between them. This CDR3 region has 12 residues. From germline, CDR1 is MDHEN and CDR2 SYDVKM. The CDR3 loop is CASSSTDYEQYF. CDR3 coding DNA: TGTGCCAGCAGTTCAACAGACTACGAGCAGTACTTC.

This chain connects TRBV2 to TRBJ2-7; the match to TRBD2 covers 11 bases. This CDR3 is built from 14 residues. Germline V CDR1 and CDR2: SNHLY, FYNNEI. The J segment lost 5 bases and the V segment lost 7 bases, leaving 7 bases of the junction unmatched. The CDR3 DNA reads as TGTGCCAGCATTCCCGTACTAGCGGGAGACGAGCAGTACTTC. Protein product: CASIPVLAGDEQYF.

About this clonotype: A junction boundary mismatches the germline segment, possibly from a read error. This chain connects TRBV6-1 to TRBJ2-6; D call uncertain. The length of the CDR3 is 15 residues. Germline CDR1 and CDR2: MNHNS and SASEGT. Written as DNA, the CDR3 is TGTGCGAGCAGTGTCGTTACCCCGGGGGCCAACGTCCTGACTTTC. Its protein is CASSVVTPGANVLTF.

The chain is built from TRBV7-2 and TRBJ2-7; D unresolved. CDR3 size: 12 residues. Germline V gives CDR1 SGHTA, CDR2 FQGNSA. Trimming left V 3 bases short and J 2 bases short, with 5 bases between. CDR3 sequence (DNA): TGTGCCAGCAGCTTCTCTGCCTACGAGCAGTACTTC. As protein: CASSFSAYEQYF.

Note on this clonotype: This may arise from a read error, as a much more abundant clone is one base away. The rearrangement joins TRBV20-1 to TRBJ2-3, with D possibly matching TRBD2 (6 bases). Germline CDR1 and CDR2: DFQATT and SNEGSKA (reference sequence). The CDR3 contains 15 residues. Trimming removed 2 bases from V and 2 bases from J, with 14 bases in between. CDR3 in amino acids: CSARSGGKVTDTQYF. For the CDR3, the DNA is TGCAGTGCTAGATCGGGCGGGAAGGTCACAGATACGCAGTATTTT.

This clonotype came up a few times. A far larger clone is just one base off, so this is likely a read error. The V gene is TRBV6-2 or TRBV6-3, the J gene TRBJ2-1, with 9 bases that match TRBD1. The ends lost 5 bases at V and 9 bases at J; junction bases unmatched: 20. There are 18 residues in the CDR3. Germline V gene sequence: CDR1 MNHEY, CDR2 SVGEGT. The CDR3 DNA is TGTGCCAGCAGTAAACTAACCGGGACAGGGTCGATCGAGAGTGAGCAGTTCTTC. Amino acids: CASSKLTGTGSIESEQFF.

Turning to this clonotype: Only one base separates this from a far larger clonotype, so it likely reflects a read error. This chain links TRBV7-3 with TRBJ2-2; no firm D call. V was clipped by 4 bases and J by 3 bases, with 3 bases between them. This CDR3 is 12 amino acids long. CDR1 and CDR2 from the germline V gene are SGHTA and FQGTGA. DNA of the CDR3: TGTGCCAGCAGCTCCTACACCGGGGAGCTGTTTTTT. Translation gives CASSSYTGELFF.